The clone carrying this T cell receptor (beta chain) was counted at least ten times. The data belong to a study of neurological immune-mediated disorders. The CDR3 length is 13 residues. The V end was cut by 3 bases, the J end by 5 bases, with 10 bases between. Time point: longitudinal time-point 1 (baseline). TCRdb reprocessed the 5' RACE reads with MiXCR, giving one entry per CDR3 protein. The profile shows tens of thousands of distinct CDR3 sequences, roughly an eighth of them singletons. Sequenced sample: PBMCs. The chain links TRBV12-3 or TRBV12-4 to TRBJ2-5; a weak D match, TRBD1 (6 bases). The sequence was collected from a female donor with HTLV-1-associated myelopathy (HAM/TSP). CDR3 nucleotides: TGTGCCAGCAGTTTGCAGGGGCTGGAGACCCAGTACTTC. Encoded protein: CASSLQGLETQYF.